The next 20 T cell receptor beta chains were all read from a single sample in a study of T-cell reconstitution after alpha-beta-depleted transplantation in children. Researchers prepared the TCRbeta library using unique molecular identifiers, the study reports. TCRdb processed the PCR reads anew with MiXCR; each CDR3 protein has one entry. Of 550,000 to 800,000 distinct CDR3 sequences detected, around 13% appear once; the ten largest clones hold 0.75% to 0.85%. The sequencing here drew on PBMCs, taken before TCRalphabeta/CD19-depleted stem cell transplant. Source of these receptors: a girl aged 2-10 years with congenital amegakaryocytic thrombocytopenia, due to receive a stem cell transplant.

This clonotype has at least ten counts. The chain couples TRBV20-1 to TRBJ2-5, with D unclear. The germline gives CDR1 DFQATT, CDR2 SNEGSKA (reference sequence). The CDR3 totals 13 residues. V was clipped by 8 bases and J by 5 bases, with 18 bases between them. CDR3 DNA: TGCAGTTCCAGAGACGGCAGAAGGGAGACCCAGTACTTC. Its protein product is CSSRDGRRETQYF.

The sample holds many counts of this clonotype. The gene calls are TRBV5-1 and TRBJ2-2, with TRBD2 matching 10 bases. Unmatched junction bases numbered 4, after V lost 4 bases and J lost 7 bases. In germline, CDR1 is SGHRS, CDR2 YFSETQ. The CDR3 has 14 amino acids. CDR3 region: CASSGGLAYGELFF. The CDR3 coding sequence is TGCGCCAGCAGCGGGGGACTAGCGTACGGGGAGCTGTTTTTT.

This chain connects TRBV6-5 to TRBJ1-1; no firm D call. Trimming cost V 3 bases and J 10 bases, with 9 bases left between them. Germline V gene sequence: CDR1 MNHEY, CDR2 SVGAGI. The CDR3 covers 11 residues. The CDR3 nucleotides read TGTGCCAGCAGTTATGGGTTAAGAGCTTTCTTT. Amino acids: CASSYGLRAFF.

This clonotype was counted between two and nine times. CDR3 loop: CASSLTKRELFRATGHEQYF. CDR3 DNA: TGTGCCAGCAGTTTAACGAAGCGGGAGTTGTTTAGGGCCACGGGCCACGAGCAGTACTTC. The rearrangement joins TRBV28 to TRBJ2-7; TRBD2 matches 8 bases. The length of the CDR3 is 20 residues. Germline V gives CDR1 MDHEN, CDR2 SYDVKM. With V trimmed by 2 bases and J by 5 bases, 23 bases remained unmatched. Full variable domain (remainder filled in from reference TRBV28 and TRBJ2-7): DVKVTQSSRYLVKRTGEKVFLECVQDMDHENMFWYRQDPGLGLRLIYFSYDVKMKEKGDIPEGYSVSREKKERFSLILESASTNQTSMYLCASSLTKRELFRATGHEQYFGPGTRLTVT.

Many counts were recorded for this clonotype. The J gene is TRBJ2-7, the V gene TRBV20-1; 7 bases line up with TRBD2. There are 18 residues in the CDR3. V lost 0 bases, J lost 3 bases, and 17 bases stayed unmatched. Germline CDR1 DFQATT, CDR2 SNEGSKA (reference sequence). CDR3 protein: CSARDNGLGGNLYYEQYF. The CDR3 region has the DNA TGCAGTGCTAGAGATAACGGACTAGGCGGAAACCTATACTACGAGCAGTACTTC.

This clonotype was detected only a few times. This sequence joins TRBV20-1 and TRBJ2-5; D possibly uses TRBD1 or TRBD2 (5 bases each). The V gene's germline CDR1 is DFQATT and CDR2 SNEGSKA (reference sequence). The CDR3 consists of 15 residues. The V gene lost 3 bases and the J gene lost 2 bases, with 16 bases spanning the gap. The DNA for the CDR3 is TGCAGTGCTAGGAGCCCTTGGGGGAGTCAAGAGACCCAGTACTTC. As protein: CSARSPWGSQETQYF.

This clonotype was counted ten times or more. V gene TRBV5-1 combines with J gene TRBJ1-2; D gene uncertain. CDR1 and CDR2 from the germline V gene are SGHRS and YFSETQ. V was clipped by 4 bases and J by 8 bases, with 15 bases between them. The CDR3 runs to 13 residues. CDR3 nucleotide sequence: TGCGCCAGCAGCAGCTCAATATCTCGCGGCTACACCTTC. Protein: CASSSSISRGYTF.

The CDR3 DNA is TGTGCCACCAGTGATTCGACAGAAAGCTATGGCTACACCTTC. The encoded protein is CATSDSTESYGYTF. V and J are TRBV24-1 and TRBJ1-2; D is possibly TRBD1 (5 bases). Germline lookup yields CDR1 KGHDR and CDR2 SFDVKD. V lost 2 bases and J lost 4, with 10 bases in between. CDR3 length: 14 residues.

This clonotype was seen many times. This rearrangement joins TRBV20-1 to TRBJ2-5, with TRBD2 matching 7 bases. Germline loops: CDR1 DFQATT, CDR2 SNEGSKA (reference sequence). V gave up 7 bases and J gave up 4 bases; unmatched junction bases: 9. This CDR3 contains 13 residues. This CDR3 is CSESSGIGETQYF. In DNA, the CDR3 is TGCAGTGAATCGAGCGGGATTGGAGAGACCCAGTACTTC.

This clonotype was seen many times. V is TRBV5-1 and J is TRBJ2-1; 8 nucleotides agree with TRBD2. After removal of 0 bases from V and 12 bases from J, the junction contained 11 bases not matched to a gene. CDR1 is SGHRS and CDR2 is YFSETQ in the germline V gene. The CDR3 is 15 amino acids. The CDR3 sequence is CASSLEPGLAGVQFF. CDR3 DNA sequence: TGCGCCAGCAGCTTGGAACCTGGACTAGCAGGTGTGCAGTTCTTC.

The genes are TRBV20-1 and TRBJ2-5; TRBD1 is a possible D gene (6 bases). Germline CDR1 DFQATT, CDR2 SNEGSKA (reference sequence). V was cut by 0 bases and J by 0 bases, with 14 bases left in between. The CDR3 length is 16 residues. CDR3 DNA sequence: TGCAGTGCTAGAGAGAGGTTGGGGGCCAACCAAGAGACCCAGTACTTC. It is translated as CSARERLGANQETQYF.

Of note for this clonotype: A single base separates this from a much larger clone, so it may be a read error. The rearrangement links TRBV20-1 to TRBJ2-1, with 9 nucleotides matching TRBD2. Germline V lookup: CDR1 DFQATT, CDR2 SNEGSKA (reference sequence). The CDR3 covers 15 residues. V trimming: 2 bases; J trimming: 2 bases; junction bases outside the gene matches: 4. The CDR3 reads CSARHRLAAYNEQFF. The CDR3 bases are TGCAGTGCTAGACACCGACTAGCGGCCTACAATGAGCAGTTCTTC.

A few counts support this clonotype. The rearrangement links TRBV28 to TRBJ2-2; no clear D gene. CDR3 length: 14 residues. V lost 5 bases and J lost 1, with 8 bases in between. From germline, CDR1 is MDHEN and CDR2 SYDVKM. CDR3 residues: CASSTKGNTGELFF. The CDR3 DNA follows: TGTGCCAGCAGTACTAAGGGGAACACCGGGGAGCTGTTTTTT.

The V call is TRBV7-2, the J call TRBJ2-3; no clear D. CDR1 is SGHTA, CDR2 FQGNSA, per germline. V was trimmed by 5 bases and J by 4 bases, leaving 16 bases between them. The CDR3 is made up of 15 amino acids. CDR3 nucleotide sequence: TGTGCCAGCAGCACGAAGGGCGTTCCGTCAGATACGCAGTATTTT. Protein product: CASSTKGVPSDTQYF.

The J gene is TRBJ2-5, the V gene TRBV20-1; TRBD2 matches at 7 bases. The CDR3 runs 17 residues. CDR1 and CDR2 (germline): DFQATT, SNEGSKA (reference sequence). V lost 1 base to trimming and J lost 2 bases; unmatched junction nucleotides: 13. CDR3 in amino acids: CSARAKGASGLQETQYF. The CDR3 DNA reads TGCAGTGCTAGAGCAAAAGGGGCTAGCGGCCTACAAGAGACCCAGTACTTC.

The chain is built from TRBV20-1 and TRBJ1-1, with 9 bases lining up with TRBD1. From germline, CDR1 is DFQATT and CDR2 SNEGSKA (reference sequence). V shed 6 bases, J shed 1 base, and the junction held 6 bases outside the gene matches. The CDR3 loop spans 14 amino acids. The CDR3 region has the DNA TGCAGTGCACAACAGGGGGCGGGGAACACTGAAGCTTTCTTT. This gives the protein CSAQQGAGNTEAFF.

This clonotype has ten or more counts. The chain couples TRBV20-1 to TRBJ2-1; D is perhaps TRBD1 (6 bases). Germline values: CDR1 DFQATT, CDR2 SNEGSKA (reference sequence). With 3 bases removed from V and 15 bases from J, the gap between germline ends came to 24 bases. The CDR3 is 14 residues long. The CDR3 DNA follows: TGCAGTGCTAGTGACCCTACCGGGACATTGGGTCGGTTCTTC. Protein: CSASDPTGTLGRFF.

In its sample, this clonotype was seen many times. V is TRBV7-9 and J is TRBJ2-3, with D unclear. This CDR3 contains 13 residues. V lost 2 bases and J 4 bases, leaving 7 bases between the germline ends. Germline CDR1 and CDR2: SEHNR and FQNEAQ (reference sequence). CDR3 amino acids: CASSLLGSDTQYF. CDR3 coding DNA: TGTGCCAGCAGCTTACTAGGATCAGATACGCAGTATTTT.

This clonotype appeared a few times. The V gene is TRBV15, the J gene TRBJ2-2; D is tentatively TRBD1 or TRBD2 (5 bases each). Deletions cut 8 bases from V and 0 bases from J, with 10 bases between. CDR1 LNHNV and CDR2 YYDKDF come from the germline V gene (reference sequence). The CDR3 length is 14 residues. Here the CDR3 reads CATLGETNTGELFF. DNA of the CDR3: TGTGCCACCTTGGGGGAAACGAACACCGGGGAGCTGTTTTTT.

In this sample, this clonotype turned up many times. This chain links TRBV5-1 with TRBJ2-7; 9 bases are shared with TRBD1. Trimming removed 5 bases from V and 7 bases from J; junction bases left unmatched: 10. The CDR3 spans 14 residues. Germline CDR1 reads SGHRS; CDR2 reads YFSETQ. The CDR3 is CASRQGASVGEQYF. CDR3 nucleotides: TGCGCCAGCAGACAGGGGGCGTCGGTTGGGGAGCAGTACTTC.